This TCR beta chain was recorded in a study of graft-versus-host responses after intestinal transplantation. Findings of the study overall: Peak circulating GvH clone levels were associated with early post-transplant HvG declines. Subjects displaying graft-donor T cell macrochimerism possessed elevated graft-versus-host to host-versus-graft clonal ratios inside allografts.

About this clone itself: What it recognizes is unknown.

Here immunoSEQ multiplex PCR was the method, and the copy in TCRdb shows in-frame clones only, minus some. Among roughly 100,000 clones listed, approximately 93% were seen once. The CDR3 covers 15 residues. Looked up from germline, CDR1 is MNHEY and CDR2 is SMNVEV (reference sequence). After removal of 6 bases from V and 4 bases from J, the junction contained 5 bases not matched to a gene. The chain is built from TRBV27 and TRBJ2-1, with 11 bases lining up with TRBD1. Material: unstimulated CD8+ T cells sorted from spleen or lymph node cells, obtained before intestinal transplant. This clonotype was sampled from a human donor who received an intestinal transplant. The CDR3: CASSLGQGVYNEQFF. In DNA, the CDR3 is TGTGCCAGCAGCCTGGGACAGGGGGTTTACAATGAGCAGTTCTTC.